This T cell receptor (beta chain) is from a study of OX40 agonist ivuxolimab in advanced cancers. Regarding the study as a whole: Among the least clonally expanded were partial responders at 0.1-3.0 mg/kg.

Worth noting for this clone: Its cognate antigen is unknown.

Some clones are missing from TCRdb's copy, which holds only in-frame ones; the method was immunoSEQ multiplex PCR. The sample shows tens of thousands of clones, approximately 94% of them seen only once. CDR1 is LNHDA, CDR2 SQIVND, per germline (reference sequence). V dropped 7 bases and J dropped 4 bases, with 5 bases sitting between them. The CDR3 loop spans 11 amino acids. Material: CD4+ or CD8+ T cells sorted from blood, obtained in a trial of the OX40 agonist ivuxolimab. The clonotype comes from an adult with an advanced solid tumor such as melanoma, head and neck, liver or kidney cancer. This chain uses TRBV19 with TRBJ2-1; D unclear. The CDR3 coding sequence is TGTGCCAGTATGGGGTACAATGAGCAGTTCTTC. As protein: CASMGYNEQFF.